These T cell receptor beta chains were read from a single sample in a study of neurological immune-mediated disorders. Using its own MiXCR run on the 5' RACE reads, TCRdb lists one record per CDR3 protein. In the table there are about 50,000 distinct CDR3 sequences, about a tenth of which are singletons. The sample comprised PBMCs. The receptors come from a man aged 70 or older with HTLV-1-associated myelopathy (HAM/TSP). Each CDR3 is given with its conserved first and last residue. The D gene is left open where the match is weak. Some rows have no size entry. The others give once, few or many, or a class for an expanded clone.

j_call,d_call,clone_size,v_call,cdr3_nt,cdr3_aa
TRBJ2-7,-,medium-sized,TRBV20-1,TGCAGTGCTAGATTGACCTACGAGCAGTACTTC,CSARLTYEQYF
TRBJ2-1,-,many,TRBV7-9,TGTGCCAGCAGCTTCTCCCCCGGGACGGCTTACAATGAGCAGTTCTTC,CASSFSPGTAYNEQFF
TRBJ2-1,-,many,TRBV20-1,TGCAGTGCGCCGACAGCCGGGTCCCGTATTGAGCAGTTCTTC,CSAPTAGSRIEQFF
TRBJ2-7,-,many,TRBV20-1,TGCAGTGTACGGAGTTCCAATAACGAGCAGTACTTC,CSVRSSNNEQYF
TRBJ2-3,-,few,TRBV6-1,TGTGCCAGCAGTGGACCGGGGGCCACAGATACGCAGTATTTT,CASSGPGATDTQYF
TRBJ2-1,TRBD2,-,TRBV2,TGTGCCAGCATCCGAAAGGGGTCTAGCGGGAGGGAAGTTGAGCAGTTCTTC,CASIRKGSSGREVEQFF
TRBJ2-3,-,few,TRBV3-1,TGTGCCAGCAGCCAAGAGGGATATAGCACAGATACGCAGTATTTT,CASSQEGYSTDTQYF
TRBJ2-1,-,-,TRBV10-3,TGTGCCATCAGTGACTCCTTGGGGAATGAGCAGTTCTTC,CAISDSLGNEQFF
TRBJ2-1,-,-,TRBV28,TGTGCCTCTAGCCGGCGGGCGGGAAATGAGCAGTTCTTC,CASSRRAGNEQFF
TRBJ2-7,TRBD2,many,TRBV6-2/TRBV6-3,TGTGCCAGCAGCCCCCATAGTAGCGGGAGAGACGAGCAGTACTTC,CASSPHSSGRDEQYF
TRBJ2-5,-,many,TRBV7-6,TGTGCCAGCAGCTTAGGCGGCAGCCCTGCCCAGTACTTC,CASSLGGSPAQYF
TRBJ2-5,TRBD2,many,TRBV18,TGTGCCAGCTCACCCTTGGCGGGAGCAGAGCAAGAGACCCAGTACTTC,CASSPLAGAEQETQYF
TRBJ2-7,-,many,TRBV27,TGTGCCAGCAGTTTCCGTAGCTCCTACGAGCAGTACTTC,CASSFRSSYEQYF
TRBJ1-3,-,-,TRBV9,TGTGCCAGCAGCGTAGGACAGACCAGCTCTGGAAACACCATATATTTT,CASSVGQTSSGNTIYF
TRBJ2-7,-,many,TRBV7-2,TGTGCCAGCCCCCTCTCCTACGAGCAGTACTTC,CASPLSYEQYF
TRBJ2-1,TRBD2,many,TRBV2,TGTGCCAGCAGGGGGGAGGGTTCTACCTACAATGAGCAGTTCTTC,CASRGEGSTYNEQFF
TRBJ2-7,-,few,TRBV12-3/TRBV12-4,TGTGCCAGCAGTTTATTTTGGGGGAGCTCCTACGAGCAGTACTTC,CASSLFWGSSYEQYF
TRBJ2-2,-,many,TRBV5-4,TGTGCCAGCAGCACGGGACATAACACCGGGGAGCTGTTTTTT,CASSTGHNTGELFF
TRBJ1-5,TRBD1,many,TRBV28,TGTGCCAGCAGGAGGGACAGTTATAGCAATCAGCCCCAGCATTTT,CASRRDSYSNQPQHF
TRBJ2-1,-,many,TRBV20-1,TGCAGTGCTAGTTTCCGGGCAGGGCCTTACAATGAGCAGTTCTTC,CSASFRAGPYNEQFF
TRBJ1-1,-,many,TRBV5-1,TGCGCCAGCAGCTTGGACGGATTTTGGGACACTGAAGCTTTCTTT,CASSLDGFWDTEAFF
TRBJ2-1,TRBD2,-,TRBV7-7,TGTGCCAGCAGCCCGGGGACTAGCGGTAGCGAGCAGTTCTTC,CASSPGTSGSEQFF
TRBJ2-4,-,many,TRBV12-3/TRBV12-4,TGTGCCAGCAGTTTCGGGGACATAGCCAAAAACATTCAGTACTTC,CASSFGDIAKNIQYF
TRBJ2-2,-,many,TRBV2,TGTGCCAGCAGCCCCCGGGAGCTGTTTTTT,CASSPRELFF
TRBJ2-3,TRBD2,once,TRBV5-1,TGCGCCTGCGGCCCTGGGGTAGCGGGAACAGATACGCAGTATTTT,CACGPGVAGTDTQYF
TRBJ2-1,TRBD1,many,TRBV5-1,TGCGCCAGCAGTAGGGACAGGGGTATTGAGCAGTTCTTC,CASSRDRGIEQFF
TRBJ2-2,-,many,TRBV27,TGTGCCGTAGGAGCTAGTCCCTCCAGCACCGGGGAGCTGTTTTTT,CAVGASPSSTGELFF
TRBJ2-5,-,many,TRBV2,TGTGCCAGCAGTGTGACCGGGACCGTACGGGAGACCCAGTACTTC,CASSVTGTVRETQYF
TRBJ1-1,-,many,TRBV27,TGTGCCAGCAGTTTATTTTTTGGGGTCACTGAAGCTTTCTTT,CASSLFFGVTEAFF
TRBJ2-7,TRBD2,many,TRBV20-1,TGCAGTGCTACTTCACTAGCGGGAGTTATGTACGAGCAGTACTTC,CSATSLAGVMYEQYF
TRBJ1-5,TRBD1,many,TRBV28,TGTGCCAGCAGTTGGGGACAGGGGTCCAATCAGCCCCAGCATTTT,CASSWGQGSNQPQHF